This record concerns one T cell receptor (beta chain) sequence. This clonotype was detected many times. Its antigen is not yet known. No much larger clone exists at a distance of one base, and base qualities are not known. Stable Graves' hyperthyroidism was defined as the absence of progression to ophthalmopathy over 18 months of follow-up. Hyperthyroidism patients were aged 18 to 65 years and newly diagnosed, with disease duration of less than 2 months. Any patient with an uncontrolled infection, another autoimmune disease, pregnancy or lactation was excluded. Diagnoses were established on the basis of clinical symptoms, serum thyroxine and TRAb, thyroid ultrasound, and orbital computed tomography. Total RNA was extracted with Trizol reagent, and quality was checked on an Agilent 2100 Bioanalyzer. This entry comes from a study of T cells in Graves' hyperthyroidism and ophthalmopathy (dated by TCRdb to the late 2010s). For context, the study as a whole: To identify distinguishing TCR V-J signatures, a discovery cohort of some 99 patients was used, comprising 43 with Graves' ophthalmopathy and around 60 with stable Graves' hyperthyroidism. An independent validation cohort of around 20 hyperthyroidism patients and some 15 patients who later progressed to ophthalmopathy tested prospective prediction of ophthalmopathy. The 100 discovery patients were divided at random into training and test sets in a 7:3 ratio. The study also compared thyroid tissue and blood T-cell repertoires from a handful of Graves' hyperthyroidism patients. Once sampling was done, hyperthyroidism patients were given methimazole at a starting dose of 30 mg daily, whereas ophthalmopathy patients were given high-dose intravenous methylprednisolone. TCR Vbeta CDR3 sequencing of fewer than 150 peripheral blood samples (about 45 ophthalmopathy, roughly 72 hyperthyroidism and around 17 progressor patients) is reported in the paper.

TCR beta CDR3 regions were amplified from RNA transcripts. A first-round RT-PCR of the TCR CDR3 used the HTBI primer set with the Qiagen OneStep RT-PCR kit. The libraries were constructed in a second round of multiplex PCR and then size-selected and purified. The libraries were sequenced on an Illumina HiSeq2000 using paired-end 100 bp reads. The source study handled its data this way. SOAPnuke was used to process the raw data, removing reads that contained adapters or uncalled bases, had a mean Phred below 15, or lacked an exact match to the constant primer or identifier. COPE v1.2.5 was used to merge the high-quality paired reads, and each unique nucleotide sequence was defined as a clonotype. MiTCR v1.1 was used to align clonotypes to the IMGT TRBV, TRBD and TRBJ reference segments. The analysis was restricted to V-J combinations with a frequency above 0.0001, which together covered about 99% of the repertoires. A TCS score was defined as the ratio between F50 (clonal expansion) and ExV (chaos), using BLOSUM62-based TCRdist between CDR3 peptides within each V-J. Welch's t-statistics and random forest reduced 514 V-J features to 13, which were used in a naive Bayes classifier (R e1071). The similarity between thyroid and blood repertoires was quantified using the Morisita-Horn index. The public reads were reanalyzed by TCRdb: fastp trimming at Q25, MiXCR alignment, in-frame beta chains only. Rows with one shared CDR3 protein collapse into an entry with the most common genes and DNA. TCRdb, not the authors, supplied the V and J calls. The sample table shows 450,000 to 700,000 distinct CDR3 sequences, and around 42% are seen once. Roughly 8.2% of the sample rests with the top ten.

The CDR3 holds 16 amino acids from the cysteine to the phenylalanine. Left in the record is the CDR3 DNA by itself, 48 bases read in frame from the first base. The germline V gene gives CDR1 as MNHNS and CDR2 as SASEGT. V lost 6 bases and J lost 3 bases; the stretch between them is 18 bases long. Broad study findings and their caveats: In validation, the model predicted progression to ophthalmopathy a median of roughly 6.5 months before onset, with approximately 71% sensitivity and roughly 73% specificity. Most expanded thyroid clonotypes (frequency above 0.001) were also detected in blood, suggesting blood repertoires may reflect thyroid immune responses. Ophthalmopathy was separated from stable hyperthyroidism by a 13 V-J signature model, with about 86% sensitivity and 81% to 83% specificity obtained in cross-validation and 80%/75% obtained in testing. No statistical method was used to set the sample size in advance, and investigators knew the group allocation.

The sequence was collected from a woman under 30 with Graves' hyperthyroidism. Sequencing input: peripheral blood or thyroid tissue (not recorded which). The rearranged chain carries TRBV6-1 and TRBJ1-5; TRBD1 is perhaps the D gene, given 6 matching bases. The sequenced DNA is TGTGCCAGCAGAAAGGGGGTAGGGGACCACAATCAGCCCCAGCATTTT. This is translated as CASRKGVGDHNQPQHF.